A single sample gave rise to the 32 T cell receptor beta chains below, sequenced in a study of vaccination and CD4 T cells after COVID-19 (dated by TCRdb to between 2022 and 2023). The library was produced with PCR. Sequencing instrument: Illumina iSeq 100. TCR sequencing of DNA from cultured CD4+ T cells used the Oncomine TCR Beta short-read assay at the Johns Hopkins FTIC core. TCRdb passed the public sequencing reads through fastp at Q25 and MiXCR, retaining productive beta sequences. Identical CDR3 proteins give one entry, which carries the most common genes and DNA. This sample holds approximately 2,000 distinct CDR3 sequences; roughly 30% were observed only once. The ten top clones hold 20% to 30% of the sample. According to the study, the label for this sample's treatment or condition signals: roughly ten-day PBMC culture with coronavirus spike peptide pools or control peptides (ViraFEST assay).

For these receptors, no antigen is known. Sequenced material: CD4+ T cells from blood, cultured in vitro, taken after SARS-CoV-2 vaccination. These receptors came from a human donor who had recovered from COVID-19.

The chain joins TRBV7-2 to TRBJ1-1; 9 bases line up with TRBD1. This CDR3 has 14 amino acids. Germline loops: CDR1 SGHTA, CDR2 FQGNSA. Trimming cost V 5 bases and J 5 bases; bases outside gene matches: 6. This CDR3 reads CASSPRGQGTEAFF. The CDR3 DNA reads TGTGCCAGCAGCCCCCGAGGACAGGGGACTGAAGCTTTCTTT.

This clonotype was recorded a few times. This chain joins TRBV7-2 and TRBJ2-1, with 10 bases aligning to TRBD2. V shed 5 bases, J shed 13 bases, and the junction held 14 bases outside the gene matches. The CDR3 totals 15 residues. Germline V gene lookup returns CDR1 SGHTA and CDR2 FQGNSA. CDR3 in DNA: TGTGCCAGCAGCATAGGGGGCCGGGTAGCGGGGGGTCAGTTCTTC. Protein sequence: CASSIGGRVAGGQFF.

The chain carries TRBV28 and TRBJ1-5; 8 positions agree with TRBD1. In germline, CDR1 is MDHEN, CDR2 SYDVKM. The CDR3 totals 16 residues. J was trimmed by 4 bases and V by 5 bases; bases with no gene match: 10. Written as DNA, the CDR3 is TGTGCCAGCAGTACATACAGGGGGGGTTCGAATCAGCCCCAGCATTTT. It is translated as CASSTYRGGSNQPQHF.

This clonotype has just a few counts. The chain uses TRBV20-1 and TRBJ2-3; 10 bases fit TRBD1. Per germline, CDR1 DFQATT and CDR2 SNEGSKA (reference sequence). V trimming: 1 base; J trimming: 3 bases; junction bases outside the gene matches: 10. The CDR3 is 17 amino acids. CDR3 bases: TGCAGTGCTAGAGGTCAAACGGGACAGGGGATGACAGATACGCAGTATTTT. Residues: CSARGQTGQGMTDTQYF.

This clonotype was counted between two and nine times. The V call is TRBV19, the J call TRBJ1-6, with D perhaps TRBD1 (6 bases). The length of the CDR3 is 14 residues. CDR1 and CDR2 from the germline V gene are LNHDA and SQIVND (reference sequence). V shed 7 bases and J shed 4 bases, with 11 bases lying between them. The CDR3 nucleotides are TGTGCCAGTACGCATCAGGGGTATAATTCACCCCTCCACTTT. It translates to CASTHQGYNSPLHF.

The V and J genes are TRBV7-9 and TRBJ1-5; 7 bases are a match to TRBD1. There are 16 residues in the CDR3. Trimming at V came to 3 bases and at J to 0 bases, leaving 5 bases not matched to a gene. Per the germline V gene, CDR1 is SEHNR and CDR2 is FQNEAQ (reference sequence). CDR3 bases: TGTGCCAGCAGCTTCTGGGGACAGTCTAGCAATCAGCCCCAGCATTTT. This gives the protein CASSFWGQSSNQPQHF.

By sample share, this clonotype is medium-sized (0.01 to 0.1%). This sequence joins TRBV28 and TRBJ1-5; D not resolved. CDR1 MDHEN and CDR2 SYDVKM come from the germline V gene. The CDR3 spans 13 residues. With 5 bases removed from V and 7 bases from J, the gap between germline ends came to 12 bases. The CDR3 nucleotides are TGTGCCAGCAGTCCCCCCCCACCGCAGCCCCAGCATTTT. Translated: CASSPPPPQPQHF.

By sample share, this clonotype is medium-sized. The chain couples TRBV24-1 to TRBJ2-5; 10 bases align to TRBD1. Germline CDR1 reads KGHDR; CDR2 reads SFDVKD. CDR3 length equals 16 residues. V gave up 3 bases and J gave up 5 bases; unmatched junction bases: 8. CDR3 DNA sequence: TGTGCCACCAGTGATGCTGGGACAGGGGCAAAGGAGACCCAGTACTTC. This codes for CATSDAGTGAKETQYF.

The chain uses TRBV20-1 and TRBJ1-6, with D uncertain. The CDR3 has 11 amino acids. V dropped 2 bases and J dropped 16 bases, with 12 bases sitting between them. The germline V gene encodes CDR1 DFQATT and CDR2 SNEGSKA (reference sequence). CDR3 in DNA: TGCAGTGCTAGAAAGACCAGTTTTCTCCACTTT. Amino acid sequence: CSARKTSFLHF.

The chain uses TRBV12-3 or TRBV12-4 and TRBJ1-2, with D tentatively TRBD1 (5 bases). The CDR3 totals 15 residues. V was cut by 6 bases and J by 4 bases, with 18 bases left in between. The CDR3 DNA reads TGTGCCAGCAGCCAACGAGCAACACAGGTCTATGGCTACACCTTC. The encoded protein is CASSQRATQVYGYTF.

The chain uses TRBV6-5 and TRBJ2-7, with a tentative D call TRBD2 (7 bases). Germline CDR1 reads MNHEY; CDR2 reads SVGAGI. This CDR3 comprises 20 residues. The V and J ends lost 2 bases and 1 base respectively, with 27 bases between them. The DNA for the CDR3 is TGTGCCAGCAGTTACGGGGGCCGCTGGTCCTCCGGGACTAAATCCTACGAGCAGTACTTC. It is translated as CASSYGGRWSSGTKSYEQYF.

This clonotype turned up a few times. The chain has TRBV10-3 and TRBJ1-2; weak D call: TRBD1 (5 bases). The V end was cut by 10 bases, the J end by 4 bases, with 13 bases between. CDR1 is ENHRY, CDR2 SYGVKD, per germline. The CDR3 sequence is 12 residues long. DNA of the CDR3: TGTGCCACACAGGACGGGGTCTATGGCTACACCTTC. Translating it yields CATQDGVYGYTF.

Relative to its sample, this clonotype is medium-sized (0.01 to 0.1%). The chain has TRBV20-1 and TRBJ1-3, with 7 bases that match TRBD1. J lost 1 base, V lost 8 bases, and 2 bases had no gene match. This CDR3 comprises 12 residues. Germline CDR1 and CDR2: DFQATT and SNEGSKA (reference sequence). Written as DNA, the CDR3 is TGCAGTACACAGGGGTCTGGAAACACCATATATTTT. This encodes CSTQGSGNTIYF.

The CDR3 region has the DNA TGTGCCAGCAGGAGGGACAGGCGCACAGATACGCAGTATTTT. This gives the protein CASRRDRRTDTQYF. The rearrangement links TRBV7-2 to TRBJ2-3, with 8 bases matching TRBD1. Germline V gives CDR1 SGHTA, CDR2 FQGNSA. Trimming at V came to 6 bases and at J to 1 base, leaving 3 bases not matched to a gene. This CDR3 has 14 residues.

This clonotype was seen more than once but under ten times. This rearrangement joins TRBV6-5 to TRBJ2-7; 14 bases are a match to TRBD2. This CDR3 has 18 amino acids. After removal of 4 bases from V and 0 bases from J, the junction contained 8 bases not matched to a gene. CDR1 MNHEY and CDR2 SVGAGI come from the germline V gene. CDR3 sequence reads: CASSFWTSGGPSSYEQYF. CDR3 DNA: TGTGCCAGCAGTTTTTGGACTAGCGGGGGGCCTAGCTCCTACGAGCAGTACTTC.

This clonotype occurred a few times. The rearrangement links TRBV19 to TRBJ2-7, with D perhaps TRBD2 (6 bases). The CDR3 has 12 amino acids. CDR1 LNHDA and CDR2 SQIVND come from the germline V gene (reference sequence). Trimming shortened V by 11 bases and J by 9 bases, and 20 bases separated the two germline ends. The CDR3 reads CAVYNGGDRQYF. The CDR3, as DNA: TGTGCCGTATACAACGGCGGGGATCGGCAGTACTTC.

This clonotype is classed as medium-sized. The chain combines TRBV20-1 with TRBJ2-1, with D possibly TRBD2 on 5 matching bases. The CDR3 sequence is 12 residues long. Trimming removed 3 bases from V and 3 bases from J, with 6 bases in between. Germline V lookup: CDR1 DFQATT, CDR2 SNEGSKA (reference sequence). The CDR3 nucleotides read TGCAGTGCTAGTGGAGGCTACAATGAGCAGTTCTTC. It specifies CSASGGYNEQFF.

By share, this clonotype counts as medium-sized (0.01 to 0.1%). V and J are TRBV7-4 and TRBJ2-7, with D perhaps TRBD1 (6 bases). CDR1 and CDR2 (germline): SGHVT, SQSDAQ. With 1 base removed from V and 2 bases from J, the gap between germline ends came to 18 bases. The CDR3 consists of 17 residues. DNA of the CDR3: TGTGCCAGCAGCTTAGGCTCTTCATCAGGGGCCCCCTACGAGCAGTACTTC. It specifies CASSLGSSSGAPYEQYF.

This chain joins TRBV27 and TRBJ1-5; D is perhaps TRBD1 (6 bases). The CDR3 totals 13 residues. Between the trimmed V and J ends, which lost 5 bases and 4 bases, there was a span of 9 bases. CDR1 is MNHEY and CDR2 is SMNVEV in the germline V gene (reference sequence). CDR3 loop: CASSAGENQPQHF. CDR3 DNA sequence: TGTGCCAGCAGTGCAGGGGAGAATCAGCCCCAGCATTTT.

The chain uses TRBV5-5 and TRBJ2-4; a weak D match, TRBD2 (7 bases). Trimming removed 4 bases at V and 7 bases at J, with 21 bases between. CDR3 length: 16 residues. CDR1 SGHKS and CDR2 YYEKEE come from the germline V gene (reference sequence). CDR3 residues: CASSLLGGAAGNIQYF. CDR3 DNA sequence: TGTGCCAGCAGCCTCCTGGGGGGGGCGGCGGGGAACATTCAGTACTTC.

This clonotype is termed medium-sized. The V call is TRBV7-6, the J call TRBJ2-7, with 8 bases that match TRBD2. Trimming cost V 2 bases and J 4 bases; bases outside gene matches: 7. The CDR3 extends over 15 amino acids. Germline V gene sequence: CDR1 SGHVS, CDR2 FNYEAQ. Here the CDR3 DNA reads TGTGCCAGCAGCTTAAACACGGGGGGGTATTACGAGCAGTACTTC. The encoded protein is CASSLNTGGYYEQYF. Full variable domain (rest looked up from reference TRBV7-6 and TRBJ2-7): GAGVSQSPRYKVTKRGQDVALRCDPISGHVSLYWYRQALGQGPEFLTYFNYEAQQDKSGLPNDRFSAERPEGSISTLTIQRTEQRDSAMYRCASSLNTGGYYEQYFGPGTRLTVT.

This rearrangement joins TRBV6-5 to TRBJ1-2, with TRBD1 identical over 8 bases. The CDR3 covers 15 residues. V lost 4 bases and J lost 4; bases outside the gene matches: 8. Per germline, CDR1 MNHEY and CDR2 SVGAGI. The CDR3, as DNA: TGTGCCAGCAGTTTACTCCAGGGGGCCGGCTATGGCTACACCTTC. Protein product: CASSLLQGAGYGYTF.

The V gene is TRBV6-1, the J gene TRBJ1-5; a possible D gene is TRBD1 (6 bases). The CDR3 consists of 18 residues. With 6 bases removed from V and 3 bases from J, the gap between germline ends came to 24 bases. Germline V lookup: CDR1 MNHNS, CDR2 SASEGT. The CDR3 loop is CASSPRTSAGTINQPQHF. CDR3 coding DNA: TGTGCCAGCAGCCCTCGAACGTCGGCAGGGACAATCAATCAGCCCCAGCATTTT.

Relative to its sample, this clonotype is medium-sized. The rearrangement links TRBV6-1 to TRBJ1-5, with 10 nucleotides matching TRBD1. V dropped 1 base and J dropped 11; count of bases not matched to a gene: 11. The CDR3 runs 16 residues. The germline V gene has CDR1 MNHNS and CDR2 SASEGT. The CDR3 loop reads CASSEGGTGVPKAQHF. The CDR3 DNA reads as TGTGCCAGCAGTGAAGGGGGGACAGGGGTACCCAAGGCCCAGCATTTT.

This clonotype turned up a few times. The CDR3 bases are TGTGCCAGCAGCTTAGATTACAGCCAAATCCAGCATTTT. Protein: CASSLDYSQIQHF. The V call is TRBV7-2, the J call TRBJ1-5, with no clear D. CDR3 length: 13 residues. Germline CDR1 is SGHTA and CDR2 is FQGNSA. With 1 base removed from V and 12 bases from J, the gap between germline ends came to 13 bases.

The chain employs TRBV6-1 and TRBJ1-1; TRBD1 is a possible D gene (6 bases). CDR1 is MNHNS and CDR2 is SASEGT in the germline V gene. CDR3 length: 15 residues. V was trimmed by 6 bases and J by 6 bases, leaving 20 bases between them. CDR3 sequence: CASRIGAGVWAEAFF. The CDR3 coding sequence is TGTGCCAGCAGGATCGGGGCAGGGGTATGGGCTGAAGCTTTCTTT.

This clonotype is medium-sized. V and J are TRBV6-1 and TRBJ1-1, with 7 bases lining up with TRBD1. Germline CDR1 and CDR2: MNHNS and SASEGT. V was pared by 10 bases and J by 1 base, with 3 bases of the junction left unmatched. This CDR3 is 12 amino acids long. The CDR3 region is CATNRGNTEAFF. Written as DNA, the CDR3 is TGTGCCACCAACAGGGGGAACACTGAAGCTTTCTTT.

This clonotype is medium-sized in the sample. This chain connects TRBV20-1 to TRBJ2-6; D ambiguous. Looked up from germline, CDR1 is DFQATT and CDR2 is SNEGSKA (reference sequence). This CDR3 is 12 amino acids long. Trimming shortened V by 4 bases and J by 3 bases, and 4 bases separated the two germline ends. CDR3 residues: CSAIGGANVLTF. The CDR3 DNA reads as TGCAGTGCTATAGGTGGGGCCAACGTCCTGACTTTC.

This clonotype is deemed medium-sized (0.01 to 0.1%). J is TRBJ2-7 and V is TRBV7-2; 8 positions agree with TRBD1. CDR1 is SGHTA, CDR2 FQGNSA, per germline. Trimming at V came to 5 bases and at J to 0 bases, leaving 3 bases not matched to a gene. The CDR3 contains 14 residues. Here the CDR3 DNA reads TGTGCCAGCAGCGGGACAGGAAGCTCCTACGAGCAGTACTTC. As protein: CASSGTGSSYEQYF.

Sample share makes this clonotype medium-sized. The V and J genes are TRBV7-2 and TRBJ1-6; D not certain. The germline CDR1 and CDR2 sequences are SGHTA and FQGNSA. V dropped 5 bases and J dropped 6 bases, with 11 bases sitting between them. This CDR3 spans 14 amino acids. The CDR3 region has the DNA TGTGCCAGCAGCCCTCCTGGCGGTAATTCACCCCTCCACTTT. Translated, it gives CASSPPGGNSPLHF.

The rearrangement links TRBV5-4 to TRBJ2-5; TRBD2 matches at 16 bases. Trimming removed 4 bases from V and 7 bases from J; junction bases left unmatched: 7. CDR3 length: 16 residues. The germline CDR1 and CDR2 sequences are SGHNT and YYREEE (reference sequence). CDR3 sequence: CASSAGTSGGAGTQYF. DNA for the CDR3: TGTGCCAGCAGCGCTGGGACTAGCGGGGGGGCCGGGACCCAGTACTTC.

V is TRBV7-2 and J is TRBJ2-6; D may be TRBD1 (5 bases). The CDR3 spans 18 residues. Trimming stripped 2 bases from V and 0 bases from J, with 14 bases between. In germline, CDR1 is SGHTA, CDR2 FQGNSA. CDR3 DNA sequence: TGTGCCAGCAGCTTAATGACAGTAGTTAGCTCTGGGGCCAACGTCCTGACTTTC. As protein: CASSLMTVVSSGANVLTF.